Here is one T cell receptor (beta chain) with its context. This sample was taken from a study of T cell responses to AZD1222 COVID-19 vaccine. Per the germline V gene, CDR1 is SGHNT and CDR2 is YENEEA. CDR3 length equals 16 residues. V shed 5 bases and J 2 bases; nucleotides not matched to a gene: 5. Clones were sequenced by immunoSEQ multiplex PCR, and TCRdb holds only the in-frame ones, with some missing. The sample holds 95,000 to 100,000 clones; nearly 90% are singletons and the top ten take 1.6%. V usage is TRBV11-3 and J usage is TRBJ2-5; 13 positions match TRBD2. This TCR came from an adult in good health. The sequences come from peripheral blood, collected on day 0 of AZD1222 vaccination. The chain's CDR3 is CASSPRTSGGQETQYF. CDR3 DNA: TGTGCCAGCAGCCCGAGGACTAGCGGGGGACAAGAGACCCAGTACTTC.